This TCR beta chain was retrieved from a study of blood T cell repertoires in COVID-19. Sequenced by immunoSEQ multiplex PCR; TCRdb stores in-frame clones only, minus some. The data contain some 21,000 clones, around 69% of them singletons. Per germline, CDR1 SGHNT and CDR2 YYREEE (reference sequence). V was cut by 4 bases and J by 2 bases, with 14 bases left in between. The CDR3 consists of 15 residues. The specimen sequenced was peripheral blood. This clonotype originated in a human donor in a cohort sampled during active or convalescent COVID-19. The chain recombines TRBV5-4 with TRBJ2-3; D is possibly TRBD1 (6 bases). DNA of the CDR3: TGTGCCAGCAGCCAAAGTGGGGGCCCCACAGATACGCAGTATTTT. Translation gives CASSQSGGPTDTQYF. The variable domain in full, completed from reference TRBV5-4 and TRBJ2-3, reads ETGVTQSPTHLIKTRGQQVTLRCSSQSGHNTVSWYQQALGQGPQFIFQYYREEENGRGNFPPRFSGLQFPNYSSELNVNALELDDSALYLCASSQSGGPTDTQYFGPGTRLTVL.